The TCR beta chain described here comes from a study of post-analysis software for immune sequencing data. Study-level background: Relapsing-remitting, secondary progressive and progressive-relapsing multiple sclerosis courses were included. General observations from the study: When patients were compared with controls, about 5 TRBV segments were more frequent, TRBV5-6, TRBV5-1 and TRBV20-1 among them.

Prepared TCR beta cDNA libraries contained unique molecular identifiers. Hundreds of thousands of cDNA molecules came from around 0.96 to 9.9 million T cells. Each CDR3 protein is one row after TCRdb ran MiXCR on the PCR reads. The sample holds 450,000 to 650,000 distinct CDR3 sequences; 44% are singletons and the top ten take 1.7%. V shed 5 bases and J shed 2 bases, with 16 bases lying between them. Germline V lookup: CDR1 SGHRS, CDR2 YFSETQ. There are 15 residues in the CDR3. In the case of this clonotype: Antigen: not known.

The TCR comes from a girl aged 5-17 years with multiple sclerosis. V usage is TRBV5-1 and J usage is TRBJ2-5; perhaps TRBD2 as D (6 bases). The specimen sequenced was blood. For the CDR3, the DNA is TGCGCCAGCAGATCTACCGGGACTCCTCAAGAGACCCAGTACTTC. It translates to CASRSTGTPQETQYF.